This T cell receptor (beta chain) came from a study of blood T cell repertoires in COVID-19. Study background: T cells, B-cell-depleted T cells, or PBMCs supplied cDNA or gDNA.

Trimming shortened V by 1 base and J by 3 bases, and 11 bases separated the two germline ends. Germline V gene lookup returns CDR1 SGHAT and CDR2 FQNNGV. CDR3 length: 15 amino acids. The assay was immunoSEQ multiplex PCR, and TCRdb's table has in-frame clones only and misses some. Altogether roughly 70,000 clones are present, 65% to 85% being singletons, with the ten largest covering under 15%. The sequence came from a man aged 55 to 70 with COVID-19, enrolled during active disease. The gene calls are TRBV11-2 and TRBJ2-3; no firm D call. Sequenced: peripheral blood. The chain's CDR3 is CASSLAADPTDTQYF. In DNA form, the CDR3 reads TGTGCCAGCAGCTTAGCCGCAGATCCGACAGATACGCAGTATTTT.